The T cell receptor beta chain described here comes from a study of blood T cell repertoires in COVID-19. On the study more broadly: Italy, Spain and the United States were the sources of the convalescent and acute COVID-19 samples. Sources were T cells, B-cell-depleted T cells, or PBMCs; the material itself was cDNA or gDNA.

Per the study methods: Counts of nucleated cells, estimated from reference gene primer amplification, were obtained. The table came from immunoSEQ multiplex PCR; TCRdb's copy has only in-frame clones and leaves some out. V and J calls and clone size are given by that table; D and trimming were obtained from the DNA. The sample records over 150,000 clones, around 73% being singletons. Cohort 3 donors were reported recovered after two negative PCRs, clearance, or symptom resolution. The germline gives CDR1 SGHAT, CDR2 FQNNGV. V was pared by 4 bases and J by 0 bases, with 19 bases between. The CDR3 length is 18 residues.

The chain carries TRBV11-2 and TRBJ2-4; no firm D call. The TCR was taken from a woman aged 45-65 years who had recovered from COVID-19. Sequences were obtained from PBMCs or T cells enriched from blood (not recorded which). CDR3 loop: CASSSLLPGLLAKNIQYF. CDR3 in DNA: TGTGCCAGCAGCTCACTCCTTCCAGGCCTCCTAGCCAAAAACATTCAGTACTTC.